Below are 21 T cell receptor beta chains sequenced from a single sample in a study of T cell repertoires in cytomegalovirus infection (dated by TCRdb to the late 2010s). Sequenced using an Illumina HiSeq 1500. The public reads were quality trimmed at Q25 with fastp and then assembled into clones with MiXCR by TCRdb, keeping productive beta chains. Each CDR3 protein appears once, grouped with its most common genes and DNA. The sample table lists approximately 700,000 distinct CDR3 sequences, 35% of them with a count of one. The top ten constitute 2.5% to 3.5% of the sample. The sample comprised PBMCs. The receptor set was obtained from a human donor in good health (CMV status not recorded). Some clones in this sample may be carry-over from other donors' samples.

The chain carries TRBV12-3 or TRBV12-4 and TRBJ1-1; perhaps TRBD1 as D (5 bases). The CDR3 loop spans 12 amino acids. With 2 bases removed from V and 11 bases from J, the gap between germline ends came to 12 bases. CDR3 bases: TGTGCCAGCAGTTTATACGGGGGAATCGCTTTCTTT. It translates to CASSLYGGIAFF.

This clonotype was counted between two and nine times. The V gene is TRBV12-3 or TRBV12-4, the J gene TRBJ2-4; 9 bases align to TRBD1. Trimming cost V 9 bases and J 4 bases; bases outside gene matches: 4. The CDR3 runs 13 residues. The DNA for the CDR3 is TGTGCCAGTGGGGGGACAGGGAAAAACATTCAGTACTTC. Its translation: CASGGTGKNIQYF.

This clonotype was seen only a few times. V is TRBV7-9 and J is TRBJ2-2; D possibly matches TRBD1 or TRBD2 (6 bases each). The germline V gene encodes CDR1 SEHNR and CDR2 FQNEAQ (reference sequence). The CDR3 has 16 amino acids. Trimming left V 0 bases short and J 4 bases short, with 12 bases between. DNA of the CDR3: TGTGCCAGCAGCTTAGCTACAGGGAGGAGCACCGGGGAGCTGTTTTTT. This gives the protein CASSLATGRSTGELFF.

V and J are TRBV6-5 and TRBJ1-6, with 8 bases aligning to TRBD1. This CDR3 has 19 residues. Unmatched junction bases numbered 9, after V lost 1 base and J lost 1 base. From germline, CDR1 is MNHEY and CDR2 SVGAGI. The CDR3 DNA is TGTGCCAGCAGTTACTGGGCTGTGGGACAGGCTTCCTATAATTCACCCCTCCACTTT. Translation gives CASSYWAVGQASYNSPLHF.

The rearrangement joins TRBV28 to TRBJ1-6, with D hard to call. Germline CDR1 MDHEN, CDR2 SYDVKM. The CDR3 has 13 residues. The ends were cut back, 7 bases at V and 9 bases at J, with 13 bases in the middle. The CDR3 loop reads CASKVPPTSPLHF. CDR3 coding DNA: TGTGCCAGCAAGGTGCCCCCTACTTCACCCCTCCACTTT.

The gene calls are TRBV27 and TRBJ2-7; TRBD1 aligns across 8 bases. The CDR3 sequence is 14 residues long. Trimming removed 6 bases from V and 2 bases from J; junction bases left unmatched: 6. Germline values: CDR1 MNHEY, CDR2 SMNVEV (reference sequence). The CDR3 nucleotides read TGTGCCAGCAGACTGACAGGGGCCCCCTACGAGCAGTACTTC. Its translation is CASRLTGAPYEQYF.

V and J are TRBV5-4 and TRBJ1-2; the match to TRBD1 covers 10 bases. The CDR3 spans 15 residues. V trimming: 5 bases; J trimming: 4 bases; junction bases outside the gene matches: 8. The germline V gene has CDR1 SGHNT and CDR2 YYREEE (reference sequence). The CDR3 DNA follows: TGTGCCAGCAGAACTTGGGACAGGGGTTTCTATGGCTACACCTTC. Translation gives CASRTWDRGFYGYTF.

This clonotype came up once. Lacking the conserved final phenylalanine or tryptophan, this CDR3 likely reflects a read error. The DNA is omitted, as the CDR3 cannot be located on it reliably, and the CDR3 follows TCRdb's listing. The gene calls are TRBV7-2 and TRBJ2-1. Germline V CDR1 and CDR2: SGHTA, FQGNSA. The CDR3 totals 11 residues, both ends included. The CDR3 loop reads CASSTFTEQLL.

J is TRBJ2-3 and V is TRBV19; TRBD2 is a possible D gene (5 bases). Germline CDR1 reads LNHDA; CDR2 reads SQIVND (reference sequence). Trimming pared 4 bases from V and 6 bases from J, leaving 11 bases between. The CDR3 extends over 13 amino acids. This chain's CDR3 is CASSRLNSDTQYF. CDR3 nucleotide sequence: TGTGCCAGTAGTAGACTAAATTCCGATACGCAGTATTTT.

As regards this clonotype: One base away lies a much larger clone, so this may be a sequencing read error. V and J are TRBV7-2 and TRBJ2-7; possibly TRBD2 for D (6 bases). Germline CDR1 SGHTA, CDR2 FQGNSA. The CDR3 runs 14 residues. V lost 4 bases, J lost 5 bases, and 15 bases lay in between. The CDR3 sequence: CASSCSGEVNEQYF. The CDR3 DNA is TGTGCCAGCAGCTGCTCGGGGGAGGTCAACGAGCAGTACTTC.

This clonotype showed up just a few times. This sequence joins TRBV19 and TRBJ2-1; D is unresolved. V lost 1 base and J 6 bases, leaving 10 bases between the germline ends. CDR1 and CDR2 from the germline V gene are LNHDA and SQIVND (reference sequence). The length of the CDR3 is 14 residues. In DNA, the CDR3 is TGTGCCAGTAGTATAGTAGCCCCCCTCAATGAGCAGTTCTTC. Its translation: CASSIVAPLNEQFF.

The chain couples TRBV11-2 to TRBJ2-7; the D gene is possibly TRBD2 (6 bases). CDR1 is SGHAT, CDR2 FQNNGV, per germline. Trimming pared 5 bases from V and 2 bases from J, leaving 16 bases between. This CDR3 region has 15 residues. The CDR3 here is CASSHPGTGTYEQYF. In nucleotides, the CDR3 is TGTGCCAGCAGCCACCCCGGGACTGGGACCTACGAGCAGTACTTC.

This clonotype was counted between two and nine times. The genes are TRBV27 and TRBJ1-1; D gene uncertain. The CDR3 sequence is 16 residues long. V was pared by 6 bases and J by 6 bases, with 23 bases between. CDR1 is MNHEY, CDR2 SMNVEV, per germline (reference sequence). The CDR3 loop reads CASSPPRAGHGAEAFF. CDR3 nucleotide sequence: TGTGCCAGCAGCCCTCCGAGGGCTGGGCACGGCGCTGAAGCTTTCTTT.

This clonotype was seen at least ten times. This rearrangement joins TRBV7-2 to TRBJ2-3, with D possibly matching TRBD2 (6 bases). From germline, CDR1 is SGHTA and CDR2 FQGNSA. CDR3 length: 14 amino acids. V was cut by 4 bases and J by 4 bases, with 12 bases left in between. The CDR3 DNA sequence: TGTGCCAGCAGCTCCCCTCGACTAGCAGATACGCAGTATTTT. This encodes CASSSPRLADTQYF.

This clonotype was detected a few times. J is TRBJ2-3 and V is TRBV27, with 11 positions matching TRBD1. The germline gives CDR1 MNHEY, CDR2 SMNVEV (reference sequence). Germline trimming cut 7 bases from V and 6 bases from J; bases unmatched to any gene: 9. This CDR3 has 15 amino acids. The CDR3 loop is CASIGQGAGRDTQYF. The CDR3 DNA reads as TGTGCCAGCATAGGACAGGGGGCGGGGAGGGATACGCAGTATTTT.

About this clonotype: A read error may account for a junction end that differs from germline. V and J are TRBV5-3 and TRBJ2-2; 9 positions agree with TRBD1. TRBV5-3 carries the ORF label, with uncertain function. The CDR3 consists of 16 residues. The CDR3: CASSLGTGFNTGELFF. In nucleotides, the CDR3 is TGTGCCAGCAGCTTGGGGACAGGGTTTAACACCGGGGAGCTGTTTTTT.

The gene calls are TRBV10-3 and TRBJ2-2; unclear D gene. Per the germline V gene, CDR1 is ENHRY and CDR2 is SYGVKD. The CDR3 loop spans 11 amino acids. The V and J ends lost 7 bases and 2 bases respectively, with 2 bases between them. The CDR3 DNA reads TGTGCCATCACCAACACCGGGGAGCTGTTTTTT. Amino acids: CAITNTGELFF.

J is TRBJ2-1 and V is TRBV24-1; tentative D call: TRBD2 (7 bases). In germline, CDR1 is KGHDR, CDR2 SFDVKD. There are 16 residues in the CDR3. Trimming took 7 bases from V and 1 from J, leaving 16 bases between them. CDR3 DNA: TGTGCCACCAGCCCCGGGGGGCTTTGGTCCTACAATGAGCAGTTCTTC. It encodes CATSPGGLWSYNEQFF.

The V gene is TRBV7-2, the J gene TRBJ2-2, with 7 bases identical to TRBD1. The CDR3 spans 13 residues. From germline, CDR1 is SGHTA and CDR2 FQGNSA. After removal of 6 bases from V and 5 bases from J, the junction contained 3 bases not matched to a gene. The CDR3 is CASRLTGTGELFF. In DNA, the CDR3 is TGTGCCAGCAGGTTGACAGGGACCGGGGAGCTGTTTTTT.

Only a few counts were recorded for this clonotype. This chain uses TRBV15 with TRBJ1-1; possibly TRBD1 for D (5 bases). With 2 bases removed from V and 6 bases from J, the gap between germline ends came to 22 bases. Germline lookup yields CDR1 LNHNV and CDR2 YYDKDF (reference sequence). The CDR3 spans 17 residues. This chain's CDR3 is CATSRFGDGAGKAEAFF. CDR3 in DNA: TGTGCCACCAGCAGATTCGGGGACGGGGCTGGGAAGGCTGAAGCTTTCTTT.

This clonotype was found a few times. The genes are TRBV27 and TRBJ1-2; D not resolved. The V gene lost 2 bases and the J gene lost 3 bases, with 13 bases spanning the gap. The CDR3 contains 15 residues. Germline CDR1 and CDR2: MNHEY and SMNVEV (reference sequence). The CDR3 DNA reads TGTGCCAGCAGTTTAAAGGGCGGGCTATACTATGGCTACACCTTC. The encoded protein is CASSLKGGLYYGYTF.